Described below is a single T cell receptor (beta chain) sequence and its context. Its binding antigen is unknown. Base qualities were left out, and no much larger clone turns up one base away. For each enrolled patient, mismatch repair deficiency was established using either polymerase chain reaction or immunohistochemistry. Three patients who responded to pembrolizumab therapy underwent TCR sequencing. The phase II trial prospectively evaluated PD-1 blockade with pembrolizumab in advanced mismatch repair-deficient cancers, independent of tissue of origin. Peripheral blood T cell samples were collected serially, before PD-1 blockade began and at several time points afterward. The timing of each blood sample was reported as weeks after the first dose of pembrolizumab. This record comes from a study of PD-1 blockade in mismatch repair-deficient tumors (dated by TCRdb to the late 2010s). In terms of the full investigation: The trial enrolled roughly 83 consecutive patients with 12 mismatch repair-deficient cancer types between 2013 and 2016, all previously treated and progressing. Deep sequencing of TCR CDR3 regions was used to track tumor-associated T cell clones in peripheral blood of patients responding to PD-1 blockade. Paper-wide results and their limitations: Clones residing in the tumor, which were often undetectable in blood before treatment, expanded quickly after pembrolizumab and then contracted, generally before radiologic responses.

V loses 3 bases, J loses 3 bases, and the germline ends lie 9 bases apart. CDR3 length: 12 amino acids, cysteine to phenylalanine. Only the CDR3 portion is preserved as DNA: 36 bases, with reading frame beginning at the first base. CDR1 and CDR2 were assigned from the germline V gene (reference sequence) as GTSNPN and SVGIG. The method behind the library was the immunoSEQ multiplex PCR assay. TCRdb provides this immuneACCESS table in a form limited to in-frame rearrangements. Some clones are lacking; in checked studies, under half of them reflect an unresolved V gene, and why the rest are absent is not known. Across this sample there are some 120,000 clones, with roughly 86% seen only once. The ten top clones hold about 10% of the sample.

The V and J genes are TRBV30 and TRBJ2-7; no D gene can be assigned with confidence. The TCR comes from an adult with mismatch repair-deficient cancer. Material: peripheral blood, obtained 72 weeks after starting pembrolizumab. The CDR3 protein: CAWRGNHYEQYF. The bases read TGTGCCTGGAGGGGTAACCACTACGAGCAGTACTTC.